This TCR beta chain was documented in a study of blood T cell repertoires in COVID-19. Trimming left V 4 bases short and J 6 bases short, with 13 bases between. This CDR3 spans 14 amino acids. CDR1 SGHNT and CDR2 YYREEE come from the germline V gene (reference sequence). Using immunoSEQ multiplex PCR, the repertoire was profiled, and TCRdb retains in-frame clones only, with some absent. The sample includes about 300,000 clones, 85% of them seen just once. This chain links TRBV5-4 with TRBJ2-2; no clear D. Sequences were obtained from PBMCs or T cells enriched from blood (not recorded which). The TCR originated in a woman aged 50 to 60 who had recovered from COVID-19. The CDR3 loop is CASSPKGVAGELFF. The CDR3 DNA is TGTGCCAGCAGCCCTAAAGGAGTCGCCGGGGAGCTGTTTTTT. Looking up the rest from reference TRBV5-4 and TRBJ2-2 gives the full variable domain: ETGVTQSPTHLIKTRGQQVTLRCSSQSGHNTVSWYQQALGQGPQFIFQYYREEENGRGNFPPRFSGLQFPNYSSELNVNALELDDSALYLCASSPKGVAGELFFGEGSRLTVL.